This TCR beta chain was observed in a study of CXCR3-negative and CXCR3-positive naive CD8 T cells. Overall study findings and caveats: PBMCs showed partially decreased CXCR3 expression after cryopreservation, and most assays used fresh PBMCs. No difference in surface CD5 was seen between naive subsets, and TCR strength was inferred from TRB CDR3 properties. The TRB CDR3s that CXCR3-positive naive cells carried were more hydrophobic than those of CXCR3-negative naive cells. In naive cells, CXCR3-negative and CXCR3-positive subsets had similar TRBV-TRBJ usage; memory cells differed.

The CDR3 sequence is 14 residues long. Germline V gene sequence: CDR1 SQVTM, CDR2 ANQGSEA. Concerning this clonotype: Antigen specificity is unknown.

Cells classed as naive CD8+ T cells were CD45RO-CCR7+CD27+CD95-. 5' RACE with UMI labels generated the TRB cDNA libraries. TCRdb reprocessed the 5' RACE reads and stores each CDR3 protein as one record, lacking DNA. The table lists around 50,000 distinct CDR3 sequences. The sample was naive CXCR3+ CD8+ T cells from blood. Subset given: CD45RO-CCR7+CD27+CD95- naive CD8+ T cells expressing CXCR3 (TNR3+). The receptor was isolated from a human donor in good health. Some clones in this sample may be carry-over from other donors' samples. The V and J genes are TRBV29-1 and TRBJ2-7; TCRdb names TRBD2, which stays unverified in the absence of DNA. The CDR3 loop is CSVEGLGEGYEQYF.